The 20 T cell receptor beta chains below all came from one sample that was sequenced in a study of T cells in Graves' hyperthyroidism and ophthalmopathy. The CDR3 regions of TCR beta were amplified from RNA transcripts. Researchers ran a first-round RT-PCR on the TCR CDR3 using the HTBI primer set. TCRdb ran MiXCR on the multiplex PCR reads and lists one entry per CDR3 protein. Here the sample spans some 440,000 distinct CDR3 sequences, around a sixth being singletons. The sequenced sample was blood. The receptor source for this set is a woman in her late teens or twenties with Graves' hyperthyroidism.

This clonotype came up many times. The CDR3 DNA reads as TGCAGTGCTAGAGCTAGCGGGAGCACAGATACGCAGTATTTT. It is translated as CSARASGSTDTQYF. The chain carries TRBV20-1 and TRBJ2-3; 8 bases line up with TRBD2. The junction had 0 bases not matched to a gene; V was cut back by 1 base and J by 0 bases. Germline CDR1 is DFQATT and CDR2 is SNEGSKA (reference sequence). CDR3 length equals 14 residues.

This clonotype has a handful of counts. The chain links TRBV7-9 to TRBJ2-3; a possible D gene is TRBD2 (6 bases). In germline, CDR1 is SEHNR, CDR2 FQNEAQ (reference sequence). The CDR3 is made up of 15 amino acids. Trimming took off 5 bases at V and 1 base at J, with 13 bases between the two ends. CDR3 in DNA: TGTGCCAGCAGCGCTCGGGGACTTCGCACAGATACGCAGTATTTT. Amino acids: CASSARGLRTDTQYF. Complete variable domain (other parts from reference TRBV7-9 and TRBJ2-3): DTGVSQNPRHKITKRGQNVTFRCDPISEHNRLYWYRQTLGQGPEFLTYFQNEAQLEKSRLLSDRFSAERPKGSFSTLEIQRTEQGDSAMYLCASSARGLRTDTQYFGPGTRLTVL.

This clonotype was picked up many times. The CDR3 DNA reads TGCGCCAGCAGCCAAGATCCCGCACTGACTAGCCGGTCCTACGAGCAGTACTTC. Amino acid sequence: CASSQDPALTSRSYEQYF. The chain is built from TRBV4-1 and TRBJ2-7, with TRBD2 identical over 7 bases. V shed 0 bases and J 1 base; nucleotides not matched to a gene: 12. The CDR3 contains 18 residues. Looked up from germline, CDR1 is MGHRA and CDR2 is YSYEKL.

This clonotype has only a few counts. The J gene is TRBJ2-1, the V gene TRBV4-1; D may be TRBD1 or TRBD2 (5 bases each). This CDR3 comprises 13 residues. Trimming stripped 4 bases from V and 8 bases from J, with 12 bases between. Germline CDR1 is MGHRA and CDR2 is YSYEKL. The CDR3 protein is CASSPQGEYEQFF. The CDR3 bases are TGCGCCAGCAGCCCGCAAGGGGAGTATGAGCAGTTCTTC.

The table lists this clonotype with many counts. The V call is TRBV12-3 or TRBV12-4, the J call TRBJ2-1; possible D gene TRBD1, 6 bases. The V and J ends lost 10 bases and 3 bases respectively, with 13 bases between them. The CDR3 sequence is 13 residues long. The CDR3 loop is CATAADSYNEQFF. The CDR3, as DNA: TGTGCCACCGCCGCGGACAGCTACAATGAGCAGTTCTTC.

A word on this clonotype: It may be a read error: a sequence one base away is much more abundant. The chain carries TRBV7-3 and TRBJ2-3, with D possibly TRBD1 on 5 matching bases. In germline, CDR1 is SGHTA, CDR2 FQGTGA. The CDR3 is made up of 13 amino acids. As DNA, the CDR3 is TGTGCCAGCTCCCTACGGGTCACAGGTACGCAGTATTTT. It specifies CASSLRVTGTQYF.

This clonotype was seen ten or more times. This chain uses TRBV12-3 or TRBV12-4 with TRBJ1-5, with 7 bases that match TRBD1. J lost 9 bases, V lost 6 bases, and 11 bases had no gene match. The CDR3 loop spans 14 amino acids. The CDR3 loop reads CASRSTGAQGPQHF. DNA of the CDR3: TGTGCCAGCAGAAGTACAGGGGCCCAGGGGCCCCAGCATTTT.

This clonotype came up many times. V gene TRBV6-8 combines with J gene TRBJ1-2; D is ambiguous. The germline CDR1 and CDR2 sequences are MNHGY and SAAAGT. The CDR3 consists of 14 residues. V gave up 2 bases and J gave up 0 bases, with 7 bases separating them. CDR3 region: CASSYGQANYGYTF. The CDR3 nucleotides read TGTGCCAGCAGTTACGGTCAAGCTAACTATGGCTACACCTTC.

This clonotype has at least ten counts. CDR3 coding DNA: TGTGCCAGCAGCTTAGGGTCGGGAGGCCGAACCGCCTACAATGAGCAGTTCTTC. It codes for CASSLGSGGRTAYNEQFF. The chain has TRBV7-8 and TRBJ2-1; 7 nucleotides match TRBD2. This CDR3 comprises 18 residues. With 1 base clipped from V and 2 bases from J, the junction kept 11 bases outside the gene matches. CDR1 is SGHVS, CDR2 FQNEAQ, per germline.

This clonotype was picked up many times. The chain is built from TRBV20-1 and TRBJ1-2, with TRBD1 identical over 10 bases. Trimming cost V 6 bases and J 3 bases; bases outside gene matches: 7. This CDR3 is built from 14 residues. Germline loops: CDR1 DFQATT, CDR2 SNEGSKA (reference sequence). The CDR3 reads CSARRDRGYYGYTF. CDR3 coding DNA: TGCAGTGCCCGCCGGGACAGGGGTTACTATGGCTACACCTTC.

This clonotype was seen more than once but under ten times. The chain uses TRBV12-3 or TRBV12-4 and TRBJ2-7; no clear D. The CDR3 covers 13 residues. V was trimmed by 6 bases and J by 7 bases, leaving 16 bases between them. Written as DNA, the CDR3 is TGTGCCAGCAGGCACGGTAACTTTAGAGAGCAGTACTTC. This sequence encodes CASRHGNFREQYF.

CDR3 in DNA: TGTGCCAGCAGTTTTTTTGGGCTAGCGGGAGTTTTAAACAATGAGCAGTTCTTC. Translated: CASSFFGLAGVLNNEQFF. The genes are TRBV12-3 or TRBV12-4 and TRBJ2-1, with 10 nucleotides matching TRBD2. V was pared by 3 bases and J by 5 bases, with 13 bases of the junction left unmatched. CDR3 size: 18 residues.

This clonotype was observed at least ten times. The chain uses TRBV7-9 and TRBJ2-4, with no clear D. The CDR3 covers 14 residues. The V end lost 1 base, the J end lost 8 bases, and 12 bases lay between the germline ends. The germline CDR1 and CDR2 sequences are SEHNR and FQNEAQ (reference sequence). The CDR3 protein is CASSLGMVGHIQYF. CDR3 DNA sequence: TGTGCCAGCAGCTTAGGTATGGTTGGCCACATTCAGTACTTC.

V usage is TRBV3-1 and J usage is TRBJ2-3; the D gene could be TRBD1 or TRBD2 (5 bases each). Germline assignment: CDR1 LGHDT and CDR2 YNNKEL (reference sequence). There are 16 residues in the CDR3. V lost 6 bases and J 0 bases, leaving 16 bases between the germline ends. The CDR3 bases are TGTGCCAGCAGTCTTACGAGGGGCCAAAGCACAGATACGCAGTATTTT. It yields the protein CASSLTRGQSTDTQYF.

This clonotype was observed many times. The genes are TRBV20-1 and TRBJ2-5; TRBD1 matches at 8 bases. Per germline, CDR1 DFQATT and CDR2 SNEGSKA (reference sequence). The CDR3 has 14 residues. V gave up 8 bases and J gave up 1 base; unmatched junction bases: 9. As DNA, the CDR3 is TGCAGTACTACCGGGACAGGCCTCCAAGAGACCCAGTACTTC. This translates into CSTTGTGLQETQYF.

The CDR3 protein is CASSPSTDVTGNTIYF. For the CDR3, the DNA is TGCGCCAGCAGCCCTTCGACAGACGTCACTGGAAACACCATATATTTT. The chain is built from TRBV5-1 and TRBJ1-3; tentative D call: TRBD1 (5 bases). V dropped 4 bases and J dropped 2 bases, with 16 bases sitting between them. The CDR3 loop spans 16 amino acids. From germline, CDR1 is SGHRS and CDR2 YFSETQ.

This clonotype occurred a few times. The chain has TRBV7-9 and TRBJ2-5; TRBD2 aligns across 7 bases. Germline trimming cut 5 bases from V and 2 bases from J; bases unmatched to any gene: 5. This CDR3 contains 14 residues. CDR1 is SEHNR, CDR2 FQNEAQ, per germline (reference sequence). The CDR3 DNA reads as TGTGCCAGCAGCGAGGGACTACCACAAGAGACCCAGTACTTC. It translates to CASSEGLPQETQYF.

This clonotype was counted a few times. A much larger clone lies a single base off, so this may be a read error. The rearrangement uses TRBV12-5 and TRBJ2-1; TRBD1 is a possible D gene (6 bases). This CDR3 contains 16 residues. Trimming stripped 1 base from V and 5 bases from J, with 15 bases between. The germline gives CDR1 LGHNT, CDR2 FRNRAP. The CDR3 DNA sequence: TGTGCTAGTGGTTTGGCGCTTGGGAGACAGGACAATGAGCAGTTCTTC. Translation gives CASGLALGRQDNEQFF.

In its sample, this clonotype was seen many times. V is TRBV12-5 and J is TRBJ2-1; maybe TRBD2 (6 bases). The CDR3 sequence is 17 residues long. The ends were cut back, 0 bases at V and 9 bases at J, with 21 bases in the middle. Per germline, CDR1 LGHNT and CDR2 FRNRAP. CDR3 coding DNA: TGTGCTAGTGGTTTGGTTCGGGACTCCCGCCGCGCTGGTGAGCAGTTCTTC. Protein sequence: CASGLVRDSRRAGEQFF.

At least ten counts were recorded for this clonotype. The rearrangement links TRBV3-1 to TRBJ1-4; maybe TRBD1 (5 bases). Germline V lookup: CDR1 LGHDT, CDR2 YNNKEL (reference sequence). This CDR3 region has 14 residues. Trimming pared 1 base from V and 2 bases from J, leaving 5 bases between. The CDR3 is CASSQAGTNEKLFF. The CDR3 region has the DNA TGTGCCAGCAGCCAAGCAGGGACTAATGAAAAACTGTTTTTT.